This entry lists 14 T cell receptor beta chains sequenced from one sample in a study of blood T cell repertoires in COVID-19. Only in-frame clones appear in the TCRdb table, and some are missing; sequencing was by immunoSEQ multiplex PCR. Found here are about 190,000 clones, roughly 84% of them singletons; the top ten hold about 5%. Sequencing was done on a sample of peripheral blood. These receptors were obtained from a woman at least 80 years old with acute or convalescent COVID-19.

This clone was recorded only once. V gene TRBV7-9 combines with J gene TRBJ1-2, with TRBD1 as a possible D gene (6 bases). Germline V gene data show CDR1 as SEHNR and CDR2 as FQNEAQ (reference sequence). The V and J ends lost 3 bases and 5 bases respectively, with 13 bases between them. This CDR3 spans 14 amino acids. CDR3 loop: CASSFEGDWYGYTF. The CDR3 region has the DNA TGTGCCAGCAGCTTCGAGGGGGATTGGTATGGCTACACCTTC.

The chain carries TRBV19 and TRBJ2-1, with D perhaps TRBD1 (6 bases). This CDR3 contains 12 residues. Germline CDR1 and CDR2: LNHDA and SQIVND (reference sequence). V was pared by 3 bases and J by 12 bases, with 12 bases between. The CDR3 here is CASSIKQGWQFF. CDR3 coding DNA: TGTGCCAGTAGTATTAAACAGGGTTGGCAGTTCTTC.

The chain is built from TRBV5-8 and TRBJ2-5; 11 bases align to TRBD2. Unmatched junction bases numbered 12, after V lost 4 bases and J lost 10 bases. Germline CDR1 reads SGHTS; CDR2 reads YDEGEE. CDR3 size: 15 residues. The chain's CDR3 is CASSPSGRNFWIQYF. The CDR3 nucleotides read TGTGCCAGCAGCCCTAGCGGGAGGAATTTTTGGATCCAGTACTTC.

The chain links TRBV11-3 to TRBJ2-7, with 8 bases lining up with TRBD1. The length of the CDR3 is 14 residues. V lost 5 bases to trimming and J lost 3 bases; unmatched junction nucleotides: 6. Per the germline V gene, CDR1 is SGHNT and CDR2 is YENEEA. The CDR3 sequence: CASSQGTGDYEQYF. As DNA, the CDR3 is TGTGCCAGCAGCCAAGGGACAGGAGACTACGAGCAGTACTTC.

The V gene is TRBV14, the J gene TRBJ2-7; 9 bases align to TRBD1. The CDR3 is made up of 14 amino acids. Trimming at V came to 4 bases and at J to 6 bases, leaving 7 bases not matched to a gene. Germline V gene lookup returns CDR1 SGHDN and CDR2 FVKESK. The CDR3 is CASSPGQGTLEQYF. CDR3 sequence (DNA): TGTGCCAGCAGCCCCGGACAGGGGACCCTCGAGCAGTACTTC.

This chain connects TRBV15 to TRBJ2-3; 8 nucleotides line up with TRBD2. The germline CDR1 and CDR2 sequences are LNHNV and YYDKDF (reference sequence). V lost 5 bases, J lost 3 bases, and 13 bases stayed unmatched. The CDR3 consists of 17 residues. CDR3 sequence: CATSRAPSGGPTDTQYF. The DNA of the CDR3 is TGTGCCACCAGCCGAGCCCCTTCGGGAGGGCCGACAGATACGCAGTATTTT. Combining the CDR3 with reference TRBV15 and TRBJ2-3 gives the whole variable domain DAMVIQNPRYQVTQFGKPVTLSCSQTLNHNVMYWYQQKSSQAPKLLFHYYDKDFNNEADTPDNFQSRRPNTSFCFLDIRSPGLGDTAMYLCATSRAPSGGPTDTQYFGPGTRLTVL.

The V call is TRBV7-8, the J call TRBJ2-7; 10 bases align to TRBD2. V was clipped by 4 bases and J by 3 bases; unmatched bases: 0. Germline-derived CDR1 and CDR2 are SGHVS and FQNEAQ. CDR3 length: 13 amino acids. The CDR3 DNA follows: TGTGCCAGCAGCTGGACTAGCGGCTACGAGCAGTACTTC. This encodes CASSWTSGYEQYF.

The gene calls are TRBV5-1 and TRBJ2-3; the D gene is possibly TRBD2 (5 bases). Trimming took 5 bases from V and 2 from J, leaving 12 bases between them. The CDR3 loop spans 14 amino acids. Germline loops: CDR1 SGHRS, CDR2 YFSETQ. The CDR3 DNA reads TGCGCCAGCAGGCTCCGGGGTCCCACAGATACGCAGTATTTT. As protein: CASRLRGPTDTQYF.

V gene TRBV6-5 combines with J gene TRBJ2-5; no firm D call. CDR1 and CDR2 (germline): MNHEY, SVGAGI. V was trimmed by 5 bases and J by 5 bases, leaving 18 bases between them. This CDR3 region has 15 residues. The CDR3, as DNA: TGTGCCAGCAGTCAGACGAGGTCGCCTCTGGAGACCCAGTACTTC. It yields the protein CASSQTRSPLETQYF.

This chain connects TRBV7-8 to TRBJ1-2, with D possibly matching TRBD1 (6 bases). Deletions cut 4 bases from V and 4 bases from J, with 10 bases between. Germline V gene lookup returns CDR1 SGHVS and CDR2 FQNEAQ. This CDR3 comprises 13 residues. The CDR3 here is CASSSTGSYGYTF. For the CDR3, the DNA is TGTGCCAGCAGCTCTACAGGGTCCTATGGCTACACCTTC.

The rearrangement joins TRBV5-4 to TRBJ2-1, with a tentative D call TRBD2 (6 bases). The length of the CDR3 is 14 residues. In germline, CDR1 is SGHNT, CDR2 YYREEE (reference sequence). V was shortened by 2 bases and J by 4 bases, with 10 bases between the two germline ends. CDR3 sequence: CASSFRDFYNEQFF. CDR3 nucleotides: TGTGCCAGCAGCTTCCGGGACTTTTACAATGAGCAGTTCTTC.

The chain carries TRBV2 and TRBJ1-2; TRBD1 is a possible D gene (5 bases). V lost 6 bases and J lost 2, with 13 bases in between. Germline CDR1 is SNHLY and CDR2 is FYNNEI. This CDR3 region has 14 residues. The DNA of the CDR3 is TGTGCCAGCAGCTTGAGACAGACAAACTATGGCTACACCTTC. Residues: CASSLRQTNYGYTF.

This chain links TRBV7-9 with TRBJ1-1; 8 positions match TRBD1. V was clipped by 4 bases and J by 7 bases; unmatched bases: 5. The CDR3 is made up of 13 amino acids. The germline V gene encodes CDR1 SEHNR and CDR2 FQNEAQ (reference sequence). The CDR3 DNA reads as TGTGCCAGCAGCTCTACAGGGGGAGGTGAAGCTTTCTTT. This translates into CASSSTGGGEAFF.

The V gene is TRBV5-1, the J gene TRBJ2-7, with D possibly TRBD1 on 6 matching bases. CDR3 length equals 15 residues. V lost 3 bases and J lost 0, with 13 bases in between. Germline CDR1 SGHRS, CDR2 YFSETQ. CDR3 amino acids: CASSSAGTYSYEQYF. CDR3 DNA: TGCGCCAGCAGCTCCGCCGGGACATACTCCTACGAGCAGTACTTC.